The sample holds a few counts of the clone carrying this TCR beta chain. The repertoire was sequenced with immunoSEQ multiplex PCR; TCRdb's copy has only in-frame clones and lacks some. The sample yields tens of thousands of clones, roughly 57% seen once. The sample originates from a study of cytotoxic CD8 clonotypes in ibrutinib-treated CLL. The CDR3 spans 12 residues. V lost 5 bases, J lost 8 bases, and 12 bases lay in between. Per germline, CDR1 MNHEY and CDR2 SMNVEV (reference sequence). The TCR comes from a human donor with chronic lymphocytic leukemia. V and J are TRBV27 and TRBJ1-2; D unresolved. The input for sequencing was PBMCs, taken before ibrutinib treatment. The CDR3 sequence is CASSDGRYGYTF. In DNA, the CDR3 is TGTGCCAGCAGTGACGGGCGCTACGGCTACACCTTC.